This T cell receptor beta chain was recovered during a study of blood T cell repertoires in COVID-19. Study at large: The United States, Italy and Spain were the sources of the acute and convalescent COVID-19 samples. The analysed material was cDNA or gDNA that came from T cells, B-cell-depleted T cells, or PBMCs.

Methods used by the authors: It was from reference gene primer amplification that nucleated cell counts were estimated. The table came from immunoSEQ multiplex PCR; TCRdb's copy has only in-frame clones and leaves some out. That table gives V, J and clone size, and the DNA gave D and trimming. The sample lists 270,000 or so clones, more than 70% occurring once. The CDR3 is 15 residues long. CDR1 is LGHNA and CDR2 is YNFKEQ in the germline V gene. The J segment lost 10 bases and the V segment lost 1 base, leaving 11 bases of the junction unmatched. This clonotype originated in a woman under 30 with acute or convalescent COVID-19. This sequence joins TRBV4-2 and TRBJ2-3, with 7 bases aligning to TRBD2. Input material: peripheral blood. The CDR3 DNA reads TGTGCCAGCAGCCAAGTCCTAGCGGCTCTCGATCCGCAGTATTTT. The encoded protein is CASSQVLAALDPQYF.